Here is one TCR beta chain with its context. The antigen remains unidentified. CDR3 size: 12 residues. The ends lost 8 bases at V and 4 bases at J; junction bases unmatched: 4. CDR1 MDHEN and CDR2 SYDVKM come from the germline V gene. In the source study's methods: Junction-only sequences produced by ImmunoSEQ had no quality scores, so filtering differed. Some clones are missing from TCRdb's copy, which holds only in-frame ones; the method was immunoSEQ multiplex PCR. The V and J calls and clone size were taken over from that table, and D and trimming were inferred from the DNA. The sample contains 800,000 or so clones, about 96% of which appear only once. Naive CD8 isolation took CD45RO-negative cells positively selected for CCR7 and excluded terminally differentiated effector memory CD45RA+ cells. This record comes from a study of shared clonotypes between healthy human individuals. Study-wide results and limits: The study sampled only blood, and tissue repertoires likely differ.

The chain carries TRBV28 and TRBJ1-2; 7 nucleotides match TRBD1. This TCR came from a young man in good health. The sample consisted of naive CD8+ T cells sorted from blood. CDR3 protein: CASQGQVYGYTF. CDR3 DNA sequence: TGTGCCAGCCAAGGACAGGTCTATGGCTACACCTTC.